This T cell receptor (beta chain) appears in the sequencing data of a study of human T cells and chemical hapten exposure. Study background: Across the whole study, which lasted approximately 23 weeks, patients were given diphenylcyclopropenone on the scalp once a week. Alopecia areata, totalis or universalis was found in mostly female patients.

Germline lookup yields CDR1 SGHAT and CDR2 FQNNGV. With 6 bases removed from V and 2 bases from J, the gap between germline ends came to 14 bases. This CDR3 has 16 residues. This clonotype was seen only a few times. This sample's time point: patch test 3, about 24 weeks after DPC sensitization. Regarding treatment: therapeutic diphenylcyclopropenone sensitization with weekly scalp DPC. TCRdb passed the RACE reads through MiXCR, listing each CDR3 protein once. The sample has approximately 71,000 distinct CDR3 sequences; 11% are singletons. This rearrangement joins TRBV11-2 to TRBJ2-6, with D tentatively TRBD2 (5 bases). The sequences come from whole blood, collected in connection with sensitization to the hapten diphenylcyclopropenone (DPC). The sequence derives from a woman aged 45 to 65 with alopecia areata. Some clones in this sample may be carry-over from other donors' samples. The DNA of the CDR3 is TGTGCCAGCAGGCCCATACGGGGAGCTGGGGCCAACGTCCTGACTTTC. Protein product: CASRPIRGAGANVLTF.